The 21 T cell receptor beta chains below were found in one sample sequenced in a study of blood T cell repertoires in COVID-19. Profiled with immunoSEQ multiplex PCR; TCRdb holds only in-frame clones, not every one. The sample consists of tens of thousands of clones, about nine tenths of them appearing once. Sequencing was done on a sample of peripheral blood. These receptors came from a human donor in a cohort sampled during active COVID-19.

This chain uses TRBV10-3 with TRBJ2-3; 7 nucleotides align to TRBD2. The CDR3 consists of 18 residues. The trim removed 0 bases at V and 2 bases at J, leaving 11 bases unmatched. Germline-derived CDR1 and CDR2 are ENHRY and SYGVKD. The DNA of the CDR3 is TGTGCCATCAGTGAGTCGTATCGGGGAGGGCCTCTCACAGATACGCAGTATTTT. It codes for CAISESYRGGPLTDTQYF.

The chain joins TRBV7-3 to TRBJ2-7; tentative D call: TRBD2 (6 bases). The V end lost 5 bases, the J end lost 0 bases, and 11 bases lay between the germline ends. The CDR3 is 14 amino acids. Germline CDR1 is SGHTA and CDR2 is FQGTGA. CDR3 sequence: CASSLLGGSYEQYF. The CDR3 nucleotides read TGTGCCAGCAGCCTCCTGGGGGGCTCCTACGAGCAGTACTTC.

The chain combines TRBV28 with TRBJ1-2; D is perhaps TRBD1 (5 bases). Germline V lookup: CDR1 MDHEN, CDR2 SYDVKM. V was clipped by 7 bases and J by 4 bases, with 16 bases between them. The CDR3 has 14 amino acids. The CDR3 region has the DNA TGTGCCAGCACCCAGGGAGGCAGGATCTATGGCTACACCTTC. As protein: CASTQGGRIYGYTF.

This chain links TRBV21-1 with TRBJ2-2; the table assigns TRBD1, which was not confirmed against the DNA. TRBV21-1 is a recognized pseudogene. This CDR3 region has 16 residues. The CDR3 loop reads CASSKVGTLNTGELFF. The CDR3 coding sequence is TGTGCCAGCAGCAAGGTCGGGACATTGAACACCGGGGAGCTGTTTTTT.

This clone was seen only a few times. V and J are TRBV15 and TRBJ1-2; tentative D call: TRBD1 (6 bases). CDR3 size: 14 residues. Per germline, CDR1 LNHNV and CDR2 YYDKDF (reference sequence). The germline V and J ends were trimmed by 3 bases and 6 bases, with 14 bases remaining between them. The CDR3 region is CATSRAHRVNGYTF. The CDR3 DNA follows: TGTGCCACCAGCAGGGCCCACAGGGTGAATGGCTACACCTTC.

This clone was recorded once. This sequence joins TRBV19 and TRBJ2-1; TRBD1 matches at 10 bases. From germline, CDR1 is LNHDA and CDR2 SQIVND (reference sequence). The trim removed 5 bases at V and 7 bases at J, leaving 5 bases unmatched. The CDR3 has 14 amino acids. DNA of the CDR3: TGTGCCAGTAGTTTCCGGGACAGGGGAAATGAGCAGTTCTTC. It translates to CASSFRDRGNEQFF.

The chain joins TRBV27 to TRBJ2-7; no reliable D call. Looked up from germline, CDR1 is MNHEY and CDR2 is SMNVEV (reference sequence). Trimming stripped 5 bases from V and 4 bases from J, with 12 bases between. CDR3 length equals 13 residues. The CDR3 sequence is CASSPRAVYEQYF. In DNA, the CDR3 is TGTGCCAGCAGTCCGCGTGCCGTGTACGAGCAGTACTTC.

The rearrangement joins TRBV28 to TRBJ2-7; D remains ambiguous. The ends were cut back, 1 base at V and 6 bases at J, with 13 bases in the middle. Germline V gene data show CDR1 as MDHEN and CDR2 as SYDVKM. The CDR3 runs to 14 residues. The CDR3 bases are TGTGCCAGCAGTTTATTTGTGAAGTCGGGCGAGCAGTACTTC. This gives the protein CASSLFVKSGEQYF.

The rearrangement links TRBV5-4 to TRBJ2-7, with 8 nucleotides matching TRBD1. The CDR3 contains 14 residues. Germline CDR1 reads SGHNT; CDR2 reads YYREEE (reference sequence). V dropped 3 bases and J dropped 4; count of bases not matched to a gene: 6. CDR3 sequence (DNA): TGTGCCAGCAGCTCCGGCGGGACAGGATACGAGCAGTACTTC. Protein sequence: CASSSGGTGYEQYF.

In nucleotides, the CDR3 is TGTGCCAGTAGTCAATACAATGAGCAGTTCTTC. Its protein product is CASSQYNEQFF. The V and J genes are TRBV19 and TRBJ2-1; D is unclear. The CDR3 spans 11 residues. The germline CDR1 and CDR2 sequences are LNHDA and SQIVND (reference sequence). V was pared by 5 bases and J by 4 bases, with 3 bases between.

This chain joins TRBV2 and TRBJ2-6, with 9 nucleotides matching TRBD1. The germline V gene has CDR1 SNHLY and CDR2 FYNNEI. Losses at the gene ends were 5 bases for V and 4 bases for J; bases not matched to a gene: 3. The CDR3 sequence is 15 residues long. The CDR3 DNA is TGTGCCAGCAGTCTACAGGGGGCCGGGGCCAACGTCCTGACTTTC. It translates to CASSLQGAGANVLTF.

The sample holds one count of this clone. This specimen includes other DNA sequences encoding the same CDR3. The V and J genes are TRBV29-1 and TRBJ2-3, with TRBD2 matching 7 bases. The germline V gene has CDR1 SQVTM and CDR2 ANQGSEA. V trimming: 3 bases; J trimming: 5 bases; junction bases outside the gene matches: 2. The CDR3 has 12 residues. The CDR3 region has the DNA TGCAGCGTTGATCCGGGGGGAGATACGCAGTATTTT. This sequence encodes CSVDPGGDTQYF.

This rearrangement joins TRBV5-6 to TRBJ1-1, with D maybe TRBD1 (5 bases). Per germline, CDR1 SGHDT and CDR2 YYEEEE. The CDR3 consists of 13 residues. Trimming cost V 6 bases and J 12 bases, with 21 bases left between them. The CDR3 DNA is TGTGCCAGCACCTCCGGGGGACTCGGGGATTCTTTCTTT. Its protein is CASTSGGLGDSFF.

The V gene is TRBV3-1 (or the pseudogene TRBV3-2), the J gene TRBJ2-7; TRBD2 matches at 11 bases. The CDR3 sequence is 15 residues long. The V gene's germline CDR1 is LGHDT and CDR2 YNNKEL (reference sequence). V shed 2 bases and J 4 bases; nucleotides not matched to a gene: 4. CDR3 loop: CASSQPTSGIYEQYF. As DNA, the CDR3 is TGTGCCAGCAGCCAACCGACTAGCGGGATTTACGAGCAGTACTTC.

The J gene is TRBJ2-7, the V gene TRBV6-5; 7 bases align to TRBD1. The CDR3 has 12 residues. Germline V CDR1 and CDR2: MNHEY, SVGAGI. The ends lost 6 bases at V and 7 bases at J; junction bases unmatched: 6. The CDR3: CASSLTGREQYF. The CDR3 DNA sequence: TGTGCCAGCAGCCTGACAGGGCGTGAGCAGTACTTC.

The chain links TRBV15 to TRBJ2-7, with D perhaps TRBD2 (6 bases). The CDR3 covers 17 residues. V lost 5 bases and J lost 9, with 29 bases in between. The germline V gene encodes CDR1 LNHNV and CDR2 YYDKDF (reference sequence). The CDR3 DNA sequence: TGTGCCACCAGCTTCTCCCCGACCACTAGGCTGGGAGGTAGGCAGTACTTC. As protein: CATSFSPTTRLGGRQYF.

Only a few counts were recorded for this clone. The CDR3 sequence: CASSSHWGALNTEAFF. The CDR3 DNA is TGTGCCAGCAGCTCTCATTGGGGCGCCTTGAACACTGAAGCTTTCTTT. The chain recombines TRBV11-2 with TRBJ1-1; weak D call: TRBD1 (5 bases). Germline V gene sequence: CDR1 SGHAT, CDR2 FQNNGV. This CDR3 comprises 16 residues. V was cut by 4 bases and J by 0 bases, with 15 bases left in between.

CDR3 protein: CASSEKDNRGTQYF. CDR3 DNA: TGTGCCAGCAGTGAAAAGGACAACCGTGGAACCCAGTACTTC. The rearrangement uses TRBV2 and TRBJ2-5; perhaps TRBD1 as D (5 bases). With 2 bases removed from V and 8 bases from J, the gap between germline ends came to 15 bases. The V gene's germline CDR1 is SNHLY and CDR2 FYNNEI. The CDR3 length is 14 residues.

V gene TRBV7-9 combines with J gene TRBJ2-7, with 8 bases fitting TRBD1. This CDR3 region has 16 residues. The trim removed 0 bases at V and 5 bases at J, leaving 9 bases unmatched. Germline values: CDR1 SEHNR, CDR2 FQNEAQ (reference sequence). The CDR3: CASSLASRGRGHEQYF. CDR3 sequence (DNA): TGTGCCAGCAGCTTAGCTTCTCGGGGCAGGGGGCACGAGCAGTACTTC.

The chain uses TRBV29-1 and TRBJ2-7; D gene ambiguous. Germline loops: CDR1 SQVTM, CDR2 ANQGSEA. V was trimmed by 4 bases and J by 7 bases, leaving 14 bases between them. The CDR3 sequence is 12 residues long. For the CDR3, the DNA is TGCAGCGTTGTAGACTCGGTCCGGGAGCAGTACTTC. This codes for CSVVDSVREQYF.

The chain employs TRBV10-3 and TRBJ2-7; D might be TRBD1 (5 bases). The CDR3 has 15 amino acids. Germline V gene lookup returns CDR1 ENHRY and CDR2 SYGVKD. Trimming pared 0 bases from V and 2 bases from J, leaving 11 bases between. The CDR3 spells CAISESRDSPYEQYF. CDR3 bases: TGTGCCATCAGTGAGTCTCGAGACAGCCCCTACGAGCAGTACTTC.